Detailed here is one T cell receptor (beta chain). It has no known antigen specificity. The sample holds no much larger clone one base away, and base qualities are not on file. Taken from the germline V gene (reference sequence), the CDR1 and CDR2 loops are LNHNV and YYDKDF. Cut back by 3 bases and 6 bases, the V and J ends lie 14 bases apart. The CDR3, cysteine through phenylalanine, is 15 amino acids long. Only the CDR3 portion is preserved as DNA: 45 bases, with reading frame beginning at the first base. The data originate from a study of T cell repertoires in cytomegalovirus infection (dated by TCRdb to between 2018 and 2021). Context from the whole study: Because public TCR beta signatures pointed to carriage of CMV infection together with the matching HLA type, the HLA type of each donor mattered for the analysis. Beyond this particular receptor, the publication reports: Carriers of CMV infection plus the relevant HLA type were discriminated by the cumulative frequency of public TCR beta family members in the study cohort and in an independent roughly 320-donor cohort. In the ex vivo response, HLA-C-restricted CMV-specific TCR beta clonotypes were dominant, and in two of eight donors the single most frequent clonotype came from this HLA-C-restricted group.

The instrument was an Illumina HiSeq 1500. In-frame beta chains were kept once TCRdb had trimmed the public reads at Q25 with fastp and called clones with MiXCR. When rows share a CDR3 protein, they turn into one entry using the most common DNA and genes. Here the sample has over 300,000 distinct CDR3 sequences; roughly 15% occur a single time. The ten most abundant clones make up about 11% of the sample. Sequencing was performed on PBMCs. The V gene is TRBV15 and the J gene is TRBJ1-4; possibly the D gene is TRBD1, per 5 matching bases. The receptor comes from a human donor in good health (CMV status not recorded). Some clones in this sample may be carry-over from other donors' samples. DNA sequence: TGTGCCACCAGCAGTATGTGGCAGGGTGATGAAAAACTGTTTTTT. This translates into CATSSMWQGDEKLFF.